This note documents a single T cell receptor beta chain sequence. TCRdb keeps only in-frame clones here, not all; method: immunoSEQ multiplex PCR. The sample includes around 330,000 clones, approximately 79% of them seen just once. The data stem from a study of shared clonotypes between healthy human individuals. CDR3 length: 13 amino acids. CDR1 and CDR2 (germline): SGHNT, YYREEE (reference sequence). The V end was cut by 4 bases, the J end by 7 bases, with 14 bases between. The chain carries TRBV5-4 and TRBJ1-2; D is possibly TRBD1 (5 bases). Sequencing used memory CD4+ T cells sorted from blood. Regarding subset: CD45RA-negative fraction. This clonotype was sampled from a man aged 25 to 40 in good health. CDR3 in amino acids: CASSPRDGGGYTF. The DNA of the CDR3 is TGTGCCAGCAGCCCACGGGACGGGGGTGGCTACACCTTC.